This T cell receptor (beta chain) was sequenced during a study of radiotherapy plus CTLA-4 blockade in lung cancer. The CDR3 loop spans 15 amino acids. Germline CDR1 is SNHLY and CDR2 is FYNNEI. Trimming cost V 0 bases and J 0 bases, with 8 bases left between them. Sequenced by immunoSEQ multiplex PCR; TCRdb stores in-frame clones only, minus some. The top ten hold over 15% of the sample, which has 70,000 to 95,000 clones, around 90% seen once. This specimen was peripheral blood, taken from a patient treated with radiotherapy plus ipilimumab. The V call is TRBV2, the J call TRBJ1-1, with D unclear. The receptor comes from a human donor with non-small cell lung cancer that progressed on radiotherapy plus ipilimumab. CDR3 in amino acids: CASSEAELLNTEAFF. CDR3 in DNA: TGTGCCAGCAGTGAAGCCGAGCTTCTGAACACTGAAGCTTTCTTT.